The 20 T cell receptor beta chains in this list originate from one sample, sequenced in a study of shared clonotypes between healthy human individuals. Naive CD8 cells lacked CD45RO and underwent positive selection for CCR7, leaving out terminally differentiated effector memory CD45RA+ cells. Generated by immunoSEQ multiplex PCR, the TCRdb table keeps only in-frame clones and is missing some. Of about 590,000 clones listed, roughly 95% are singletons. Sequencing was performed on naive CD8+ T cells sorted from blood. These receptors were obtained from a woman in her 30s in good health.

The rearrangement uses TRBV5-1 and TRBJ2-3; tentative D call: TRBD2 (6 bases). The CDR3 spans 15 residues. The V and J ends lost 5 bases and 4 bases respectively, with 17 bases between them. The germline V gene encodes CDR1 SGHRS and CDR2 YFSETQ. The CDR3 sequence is CASSFDSPSADTQYF. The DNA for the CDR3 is TGCGCCAGCAGTTTTGACAGTCCTAGCGCAGATACGCAGTATTTT. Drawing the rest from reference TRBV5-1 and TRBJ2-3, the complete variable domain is KAGVTQTPRYLIKTRGQQVTLSCSPISGHRSVSWYQQTPGQGLQFLFEYFSETQRNKGNFPGRFSGRQFSNSRSEMNVSTLELGDSALYLCASSFDSPSADTQYFGPGTRLTVL.

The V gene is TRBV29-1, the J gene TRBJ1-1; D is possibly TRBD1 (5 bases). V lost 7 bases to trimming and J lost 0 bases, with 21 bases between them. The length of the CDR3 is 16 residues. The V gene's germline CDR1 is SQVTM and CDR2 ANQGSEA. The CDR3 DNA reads TGCAGCGGAATAGACATCAGGGAGGGTATGAACACTGAAGCTTTCTTT. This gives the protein CSGIDIREGMNTEAFF.

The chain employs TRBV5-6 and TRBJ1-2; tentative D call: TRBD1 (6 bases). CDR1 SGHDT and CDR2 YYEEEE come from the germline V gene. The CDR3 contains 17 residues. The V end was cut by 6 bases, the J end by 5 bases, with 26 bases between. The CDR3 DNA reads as TGTGCCAGCAACACATGGGGACACCCCTGGAGGGAATATGGCTACACCTTC. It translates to CASNTWGHPWREYGYTF.

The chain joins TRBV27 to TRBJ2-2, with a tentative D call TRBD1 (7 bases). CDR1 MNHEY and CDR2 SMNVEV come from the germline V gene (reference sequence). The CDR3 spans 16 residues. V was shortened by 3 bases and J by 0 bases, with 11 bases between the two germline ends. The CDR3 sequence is CASSFAGTANTGELFF. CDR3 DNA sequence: TGTGCCAGCAGTTTCGCGGGGACAGCGAACACCGGGGAGCTGTTTTTT.

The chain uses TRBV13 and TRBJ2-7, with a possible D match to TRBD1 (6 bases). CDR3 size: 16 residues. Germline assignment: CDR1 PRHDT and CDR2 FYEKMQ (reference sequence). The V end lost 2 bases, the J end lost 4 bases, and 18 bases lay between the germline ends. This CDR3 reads CASSLLKGDTKYEQYF. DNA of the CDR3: TGTGCCAGCAGCTTACTTAAGGGGGACACCAAATACGAGCAGTACTTC.

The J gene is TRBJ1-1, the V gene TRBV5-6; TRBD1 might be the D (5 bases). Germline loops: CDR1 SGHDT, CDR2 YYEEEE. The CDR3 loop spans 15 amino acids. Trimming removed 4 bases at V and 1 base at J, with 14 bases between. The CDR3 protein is CASSPDRGSNTEAFF. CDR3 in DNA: TGTGCCAGCAGCCCGGACCGGGGCTCGAACACTGAAGCTTTCTTT.

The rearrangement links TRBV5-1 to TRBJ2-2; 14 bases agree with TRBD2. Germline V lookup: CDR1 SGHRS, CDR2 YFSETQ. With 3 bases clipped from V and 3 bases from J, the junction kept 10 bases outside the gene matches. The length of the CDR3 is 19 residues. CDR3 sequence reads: CASSSIPGLAGDYTGELFF. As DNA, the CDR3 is TGCGCCAGCAGCTCTATACCGGGACTAGCGGGAGATTACACCGGGGAGCTGTTTTTT.

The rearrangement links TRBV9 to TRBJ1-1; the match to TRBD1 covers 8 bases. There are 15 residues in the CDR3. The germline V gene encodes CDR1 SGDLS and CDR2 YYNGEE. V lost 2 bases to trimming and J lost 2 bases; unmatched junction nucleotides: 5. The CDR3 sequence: CASSVRGQDNTEAFF. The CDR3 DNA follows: TGTGCCAGCAGCGTGAGGGGACAGGACAACACTGAAGCTTTCTTT.

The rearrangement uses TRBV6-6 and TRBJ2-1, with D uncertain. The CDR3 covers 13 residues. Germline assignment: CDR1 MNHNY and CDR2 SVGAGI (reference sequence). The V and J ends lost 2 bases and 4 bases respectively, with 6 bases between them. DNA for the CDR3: TGTGCCAGCAGTTACCAAGGGTACAATGAGCAGTTCTTC. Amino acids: CASSYQGYNEQFF.

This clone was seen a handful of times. The CDR3 DNA follows: TGCGCCAGCAGCCTCTCCGGGACAGGGGGTTACGAGCAGTACTTC. Translating gives CASSLSGTGGYEQYF. V gene TRBV4-1 combines with J gene TRBJ2-7, with TRBD1 identical over 11 bases. V was pared by 4 bases and J by 4 bases, with 6 bases of the junction left unmatched. The length of the CDR3 is 15 residues. In germline, CDR1 is MGHRA, CDR2 YSYEKL.

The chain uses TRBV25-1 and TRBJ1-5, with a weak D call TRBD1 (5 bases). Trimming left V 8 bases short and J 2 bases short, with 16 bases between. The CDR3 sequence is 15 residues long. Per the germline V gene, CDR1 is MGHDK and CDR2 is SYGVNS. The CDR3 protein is CASGQGTGGNQPQHF. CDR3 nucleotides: TGTGCCAGCGGGCAGGGAACGGGGGGCAATCAGCCCCAGCATTTT.

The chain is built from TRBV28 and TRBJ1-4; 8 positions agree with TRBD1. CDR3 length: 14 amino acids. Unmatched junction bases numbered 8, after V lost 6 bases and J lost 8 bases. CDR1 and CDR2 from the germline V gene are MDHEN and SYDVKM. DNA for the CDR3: TGTGCCAGCAGCAAGACAGGGGAAGACGAAAAACTGTTTTTT. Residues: CASSKTGEDEKLFF.

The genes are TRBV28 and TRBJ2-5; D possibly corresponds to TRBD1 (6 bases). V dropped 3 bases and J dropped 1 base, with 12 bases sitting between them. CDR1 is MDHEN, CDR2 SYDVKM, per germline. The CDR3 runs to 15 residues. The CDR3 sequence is CASSFKGHVQETQYF. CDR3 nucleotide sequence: TGTGCCAGCAGTTTTAAGGGACACGTCCAAGAGACCCAGTACTTC.

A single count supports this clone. CDR3 region: CASRKGEGNQPQHF. CDR3 sequence (DNA): TGTGCCAGCAGAAAAGGGGAGGGCAATCAGCCCCAGCATTTT. The chain uses TRBV6-5 and TRBJ1-5, with a possible D match to TRBD1 (5 bases). V was trimmed by 6 bases and J by 2 bases, leaving 11 bases between them. CDR1 is MNHEY and CDR2 is SVGAGI in the germline V gene. The CDR3 runs to 14 residues.

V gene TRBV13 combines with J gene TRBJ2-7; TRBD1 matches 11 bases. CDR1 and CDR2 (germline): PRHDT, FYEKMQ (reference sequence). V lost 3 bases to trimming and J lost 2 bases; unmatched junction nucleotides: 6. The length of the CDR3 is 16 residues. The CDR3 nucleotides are TGTGCCAGCAGCTTGCGGGGGGGACAGGGGGCCTACGAGCAGTACTTC. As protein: CASSLRGGQGAYEQYF.

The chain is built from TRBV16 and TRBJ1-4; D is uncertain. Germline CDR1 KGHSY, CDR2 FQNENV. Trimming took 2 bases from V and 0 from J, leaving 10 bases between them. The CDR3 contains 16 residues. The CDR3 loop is CASSQRKAATNEKLFF. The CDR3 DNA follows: TGTGCCAGCAGCCAAAGGAAGGCTGCAACTAATGAAAAACTGTTTTTT.

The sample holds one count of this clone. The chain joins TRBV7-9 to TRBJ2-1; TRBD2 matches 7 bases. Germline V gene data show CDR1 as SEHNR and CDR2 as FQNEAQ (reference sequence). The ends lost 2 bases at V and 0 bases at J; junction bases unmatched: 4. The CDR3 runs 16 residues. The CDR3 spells CASSLSPSGSYNEQFF. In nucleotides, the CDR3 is TGTGCCAGCAGCTTAAGTCCTAGCGGCTCCTACAATGAGCAGTTCTTC.

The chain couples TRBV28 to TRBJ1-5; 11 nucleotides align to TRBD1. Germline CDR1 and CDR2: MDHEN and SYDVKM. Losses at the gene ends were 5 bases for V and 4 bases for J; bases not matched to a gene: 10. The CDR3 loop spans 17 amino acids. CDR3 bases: TGTGCCAGCAGTCCTCGCAGGACAGGGGGCCCGAATCAGCCCCAGCATTTT. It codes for CASSPRRTGGPNQPQHF.

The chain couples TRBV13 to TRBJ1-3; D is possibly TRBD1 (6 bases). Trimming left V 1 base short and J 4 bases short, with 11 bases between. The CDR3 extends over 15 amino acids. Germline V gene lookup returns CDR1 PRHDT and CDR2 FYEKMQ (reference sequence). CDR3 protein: CASSLVPGAGNTIYF. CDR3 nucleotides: TGTGCCAGCAGCTTAGTTCCGGGGGCCGGAAACACCATATATTTT. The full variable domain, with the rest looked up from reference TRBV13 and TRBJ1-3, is AAGVIQSPRHLIKEKRETATLKCYPIPRHDTVYWYQQGPGQDPQFLISFYEKMQSDKGSIPDRFSAQQFSDYHSELNMSSLELGDSALYFCASSLVPGAGNTIYFGEGSWLTVV.

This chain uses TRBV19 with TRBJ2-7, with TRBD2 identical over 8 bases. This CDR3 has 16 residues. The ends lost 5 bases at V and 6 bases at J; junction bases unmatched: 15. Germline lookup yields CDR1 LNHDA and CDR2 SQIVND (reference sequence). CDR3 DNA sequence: TGTGCCAGTAGTTTCCGGCTGGGGCTAGCGGGTTCCGAGCAGTACTTC. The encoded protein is CASSFRLGLAGSEQYF.